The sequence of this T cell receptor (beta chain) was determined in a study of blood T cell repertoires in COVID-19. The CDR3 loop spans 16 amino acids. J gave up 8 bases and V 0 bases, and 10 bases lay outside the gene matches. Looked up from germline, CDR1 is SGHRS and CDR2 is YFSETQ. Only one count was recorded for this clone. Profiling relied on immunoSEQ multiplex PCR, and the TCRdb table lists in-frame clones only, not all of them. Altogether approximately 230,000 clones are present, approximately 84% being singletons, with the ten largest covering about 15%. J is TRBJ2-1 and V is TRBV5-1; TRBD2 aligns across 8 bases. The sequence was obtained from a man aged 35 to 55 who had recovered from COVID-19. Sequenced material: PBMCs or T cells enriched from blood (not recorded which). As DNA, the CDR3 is TGCGCCAGCAGCTTGGAGGGACTAGTGGGTTGGGATGAGCAGTTCTTC. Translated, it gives CASSLEGLVGWDEQFF.